These 22 T cell receptor beta chains were all obtained from the same sample, sequenced in a study of early T cells in non-severe SARS-CoV-2 infection. TCRdb itself ran the 5' RACE reads through MiXCR, one entry per CDR3 protein. The repertoire has some 30,000 distinct CDR3 sequences, roughly 5% of them found once; the top ten carry over 6%. The material sequenced was whole blood. The origin of the receptors is an adult who was a healthcare worker with PCR-confirmed SARS-CoV-2 infection or an uninfected control (not recorded which).

This clonotype was counted many times. The chain joins TRBV3-1 to TRBJ2-7; perhaps TRBD1 as D (6 bases). The CDR3 extends over 16 amino acids. Trimming removed 2 bases at V and 5 bases at J, with 19 bases between. CDR1 is LGHDT and CDR2 is YNNKEL in the germline V gene (reference sequence). For the CDR3, the DNA is TGTGCCAGCAGCCAAATTAGGACTGGGGGCTTGAACGAGCAGTACTTC. Translation: CASSQIRTGGLNEQYF.

Ten or more counts support this clonotype. The genes are TRBV29-1 and TRBJ1-1; TRBD1 is a possible D gene (5 bases). CDR3 length: 12 amino acids. Per germline, CDR1 SQVTM and CDR2 ANQGSEA. Trimming cost V 6 bases and J 4 bases, with 12 bases left between them. The CDR3 DNA reads TGCAGCGTCGGGGCGGATTCCACTGAAGCTTTCTTT. Its protein is CSVGADSTEAFF.

Many counts were recorded for this clonotype. The chain employs TRBV20-1 and TRBJ2-5; D unresolved. The germline CDR1 and CDR2 sequences are DFQATT and SNEGSKA (reference sequence). The CDR3 runs to 13 residues. Trimming shortened V by 0 bases and J by 5 bases, and 10 bases separated the two germline ends. This CDR3 is CSARDLGLETQYF. The DNA for the CDR3 is TGCAGTGCTAGAGATCTAGGGCTGGAGACCCAGTACTTC.

This clonotype has ten or more counts. This rearrangement joins TRBV20-1 to TRBJ2-1; 7 bases align to TRBD1. This CDR3 comprises 17 residues. J was trimmed by 0 bases and V by 4 bases; bases with no gene match: 12. Germline V gives CDR1 DFQATT, CDR2 SNEGSKA (reference sequence). The CDR3 reads CSAIRGGSPISYNEQFF. In DNA, the CDR3 is TGCAGTGCTATCCGAGGGGGCAGCCCCATCTCCTACAATGAGCAGTTCTTC.

This clonotype was counted at least ten times. V usage is TRBV20-1 and J usage is TRBJ2-7; weak D call: TRBD2 (7 bases). Germline-derived CDR1 and CDR2 are DFQATT and SNEGSKA (reference sequence). The CDR3 spans 15 residues. V was shortened by 7 bases and J by 3 bases, with 22 bases between the two germline ends. As DNA, the CDR3 is TGCAGTGTACTTGCAGGGGAGCGGGGTATCTACGAGCAGTACTTC. This gives the protein CSVLAGERGIYEQYF.

This clonotype appeared a few times. The chain is built from TRBV7-9 and TRBJ2-7; D uncertain. Germline assignment: CDR1 SEHNR and CDR2 FQNEAQ (reference sequence). With 3 bases removed from V and 2 bases from J, the gap between germline ends came to 11 bases. This CDR3 spans 14 amino acids. In DNA, the CDR3 is TGTGCCAGCAGCTTGGTACAGAGACCCTACGAGCAGTACTTC. It codes for CASSLVQRPYEQYF.

This clonotype occurred many times. The chain combines TRBV14 with TRBJ2-1; 13 nucleotides line up with TRBD2. Germline loops: CDR1 SGHDN, CDR2 FVKESK. V lost 4 bases, J lost 8 bases, and 26 bases stayed unmatched. The CDR3 totals 22 residues. The CDR3 loop is CASSRLAALPRTSGSYSYEQFF. The CDR3, as DNA: TGTGCCAGCAGCCGACTTGCGGCCCTACCAAGGACTAGCGGGAGTTATAGTTATGAGCAGTTCTTC.

This clonotype was observed at least ten times. This chain links TRBV20-1 with TRBJ2-1, with D unclear. CDR1 is DFQATT and CDR2 is SNEGSKA in the germline V gene (reference sequence). The CDR3 is 13 amino acids. V shed 0 bases and J shed 6 bases, with 9 bases lying between them. In nucleotides, the CDR3 is TGCAGTGCTAGAGATAGGAATCTCAATGAGCAGTTCTTC. Its translation: CSARDRNLNEQFF.

This clonotype was observed at least ten times. The rearrangement links TRBV6-6 to TRBJ2-7; D unresolved. The CDR3 is made up of 13 amino acids. Between the trimmed V and J ends, which lost 0 bases and 7 bases, there was a span of 10 bases. Germline assignment: CDR1 MNHNY and CDR2 SVGAGI (reference sequence). The CDR3 DNA reads TGTGCCAGCAGTTACTCTGAATGGATTGAGCAGTACTTC. Protein product: CASSYSEWIEQYF.

This clonotype was counted a few times. The CDR3 reads CASSSHRGGPDTQYF. The CDR3 region has the DNA TGTGCCAGCAGTTCGCACAGGGGCGGCCCAGATACGCAGTATTTT. V usage is TRBV12-3 or TRBV12-4 and J usage is TRBJ2-3; 7 nucleotides align to TRBD1. The CDR3 is 15 residues long. J was trimmed by 4 bases and V by 4 bases; bases with no gene match: 8.

This clonotype was seen many times. The rearrangement joins TRBV2 to TRBJ1-4; no clear D gene. V lost 6 bases and J lost 1, with 9 bases in between. CDR3 length: 14 amino acids. Germline assignment: CDR1 SNHLY and CDR2 FYNNEI. The DNA for the CDR3 is TGTGCCAGCAGGCAGACTGAAACTAATGAAAAACTGTTTTTT. Its translation: CASRQTETNEKLFF.

This clonotype was detected many times. V gene TRBV9 combines with J gene TRBJ1-6; D is unresolved. The germline V and J ends were trimmed by 0 bases and 6 bases, with 10 bases remaining between them. This CDR3 is built from 15 residues. Germline V lookup: CDR1 SGDLS, CDR2 YYNGEE. CDR3 DNA: TGTGCCAGCAGCGTAGGCGCAGAGCCTAATTCACCCCTCCACTTT. Translated, it gives CASSVGAEPNSPLHF.

Many counts were recorded for this clonotype. The V gene is TRBV6-2 or TRBV6-3, the J gene TRBJ2-1; a weak D match, TRBD2 (5 bases). CDR1 is MNHEY, CDR2 SVGEGT, per germline. CDR3 length: 15 residues. The V and J ends lost 6 bases and 0 bases respectively, with 12 bases between them. The CDR3 DNA sequence: TGTGCCAGCAGCCCCAGCGGAAGCTCCTACAATGAGCAGTTCTTC. It specifies CASSPSGSSYNEQFF.

This rearrangement joins TRBV5-1 to TRBJ1-2; D is perhaps TRBD1 (5 bases). Trimming removed 3 bases at V and 0 bases at J, with 15 bases between. Germline CDR1 reads SGHRS; CDR2 reads YFSETQ. This CDR3 spans 16 amino acids. This CDR3 is CASSWGGRQANYGYTF. The CDR3 nucleotides are TGCGCCAGCAGCTGGGGCGGGAGACAAGCTAACTATGGCTACACCTTC.

In its sample, this clonotype was seen many times. The genes are TRBV6-2 or TRBV6-3 and TRBJ2-7; 7 nucleotides agree with TRBD1. Germline CDR1 MNHEY, CDR2 SVGEGT. Trimming at V came to 4 bases and at J to 5 bases, leaving 5 bases not matched to a gene. The CDR3 is made up of 13 amino acids. DNA for the CDR3: TGTGCCAGCAGTTCGACAGGGCGACACGAGCAGTACTTC. It codes for CASSSTGRHEQYF.

There are many counts of this clonotype. J is TRBJ2-2 and V is TRBV2, with 8 nucleotides matching TRBD2. This CDR3 spans 15 amino acids. With 2 bases clipped from V and 4 bases from J, the junction kept 3 bases outside the gene matches. CDR1 SNHLY and CDR2 FYNNEI come from the germline V gene. The DNA for the CDR3 is TGTGCCAGCAGTGAAACTAGCGGATTCACCGGGGAGCTGTTTTTT. This encodes CASSETSGFTGELFF.

This clonotype was found a few times. CDR3 residues: CASGAIESNQPQHF. Written as DNA, the CDR3 is TGTGCTAGTGGTGCCATCGAGAGCAATCAGCCCCAGCATTTT. This chain uses TRBV12-5 with TRBJ1-5; the D is unclear. CDR3 length: 14 amino acids. V lost 5 bases, J lost 1 base, and 9 bases lay in between. Germline lookup yields CDR1 LGHNT and CDR2 FRNRAP.

The sample holds many counts of this clonotype. The chain joins TRBV20-1 to TRBJ1-3; D unresolved. Germline CDR1 and CDR2: DFQATT and SNEGSKA (reference sequence). CDR3 length: 14 residues. V was clipped by 0 bases and J by 4 bases, with 10 bases between them. The CDR3 region has the DNA TGCAGTGCTAGAGAAGGGAGTGGCGGAAACACCATATATTTT. It yields the protein CSAREGSGGNTIYF.

The chain combines TRBV12-3 or TRBV12-4 with TRBJ2-7, with D possibly TRBD1 on 5 matching bases. Trimming shortened V by 5 bases and J by 7 bases, and 9 bases separated the two germline ends. The CDR3 has 11 residues. CDR3 in DNA: TGTGCCAGCAGTCTAAGGGGTGAGCAGTACTTC. Translated: CASSLRGEQYF.

There are many counts of this clonotype. In DNA form, the CDR3 reads TGTGCCAGCAGCTTTTTTGTCCCAGGGACTAGCTATGCCGGGGAGCTGTTTTTT. It encodes CASSFFVPGTSYAGELFF. J is TRBJ2-2 and V is TRBV5-6; 9 bases are shared with TRBD2. V shed 2 bases and J 6 bases; nucleotides not matched to a gene: 14. CDR3 length equals 18 residues. The germline V gene has CDR1 SGHDT and CDR2 YYEEEE.

This clonotype was recorded many times. The rearrangement uses TRBV19 and TRBJ2-1; D might be TRBD1 (6 bases). V lost 4 bases and J lost 3, with 13 bases in between. CDR1 is LNHDA, CDR2 SQIVND, per germline (reference sequence). This CDR3 is 15 amino acids long. CDR3 region: CASSTDHRVYNEQFF. DNA for the CDR3: TGTGCCAGTAGTACAGACCACAGGGTCTACAATGAGCAGTTCTTC.

This clonotype has a count of ten or more. V gene TRBV7-2 combines with J gene TRBJ2-1; 13 bases match TRBD2. The trim removed 5 bases at V and 10 bases at J, leaving 8 bases unmatched. CDR1 is SGHTA and CDR2 is FQGNSA in the germline V gene. CDR3 length: 15 amino acids. The CDR3 DNA reads TGTGCCAGCAGCCCACCGGGACTAGCGGGATCCGAGCAGTTCTTC. This gives the protein CASSPPGLAGSEQFF. The full variable domain, with the rest looked up from reference TRBV7-2 and TRBJ2-1, is GAGVSQSPSNKVTEKGKDVELRCDPISGHTALYWYRQSLGQGLEFLIYFQGNSAPDKSGLPSDRFSAERTGGSVSTLTIQRTQQEDSAVYLCASSPPGLAGSEQFFGPGTRLTVL.